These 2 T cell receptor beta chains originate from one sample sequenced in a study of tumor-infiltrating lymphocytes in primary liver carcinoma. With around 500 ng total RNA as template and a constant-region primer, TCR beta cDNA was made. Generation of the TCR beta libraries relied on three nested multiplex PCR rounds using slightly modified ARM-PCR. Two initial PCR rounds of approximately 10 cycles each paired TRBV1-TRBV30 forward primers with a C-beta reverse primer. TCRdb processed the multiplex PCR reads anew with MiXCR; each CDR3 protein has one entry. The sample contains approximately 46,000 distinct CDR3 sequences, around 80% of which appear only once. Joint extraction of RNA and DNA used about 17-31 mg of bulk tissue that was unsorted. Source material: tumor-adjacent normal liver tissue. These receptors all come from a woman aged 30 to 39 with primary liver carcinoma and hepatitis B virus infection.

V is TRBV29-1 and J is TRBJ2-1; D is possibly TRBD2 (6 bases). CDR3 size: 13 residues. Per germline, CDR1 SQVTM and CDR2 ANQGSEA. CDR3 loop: CSASSEMYNEQFF. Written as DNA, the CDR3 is TGCAGTGCTTCTAGCGAGATGTACAATGAGCAGTTCTTC.

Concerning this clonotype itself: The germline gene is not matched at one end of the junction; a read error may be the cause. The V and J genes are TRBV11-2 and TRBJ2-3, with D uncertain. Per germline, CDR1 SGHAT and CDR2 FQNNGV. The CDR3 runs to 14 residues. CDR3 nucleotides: TGTGCCAGCAGCTTACCTGTGAGCATAGATGCGCAGTATTTT. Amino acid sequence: CASSLPVSIDAQYF.